The rows below give T cell receptor beta chains drawn from one sample of a study of T cells in localized non-small cell lung cancer. The table came from immunoSEQ multiplex PCR; TCRdb's copy has only in-frame clones and leaves some out. The sample has about 23,000 clones, 70% to 90% seen once. Sequencing used peripheral blood mononuclear cells, obtained before any cancer treatment. Source of these receptors: a woman between 40 and 69 years old with stage III lung adenocarcinoma. CDR3s include the opening cysteine and the closing phenylalanine or tryptophan. Each record gives: D gene, clone size, V gene, J gene, CDR3 DNA, CDR3 protein. D genes are given only for firm matches. Expanded clones are given a class, and other clones once, few, many or no size at all.

TRBD2	-	TRBV5-4	TRBJ2-5	TGTGCCAGCAGCTCCGGACTAGCGGGAGTTAAAGAGACCCAGTACTTC	CASSSGLAGVKETQYF
TRBD1	-	TRBV2	TRBJ1-6	TGTGCCAGCAGGTCGGACAGGGTTAATTCACCCCTCCACTTT	CASRSDRVNSPLHF
-	-	TRBV7-9	TRBJ2-5	TGTGCCAGCAGCTTTTCTGGTGCCGGGTCGAAAGAGACCCAGTACTTC	CASSFSGAGSKETQYF
-	few	TRBV19	TRBJ2-7	TGTGCCAGTAGTCGGGGGTTCCGGGCCAGGCGCGAGGGCTACGAGCAGTACTTC	CASSRGFRARREGYEQYF
-	-	TRBV7-8	TRBJ1-5	TGTGCCAGCAGCTTAGGAAATCCGGAGGATCAGCCCCAGCATTTT	CASSLGNPEDQPQHF
TRBD2	-	TRBV5-4	TRBJ2-5	TGTGCCAGCAGCTTAGGGACTACGGCGGAGACCCAGTACTTC	CASSLGTTAETQYF
-	-	TRBV2	TRBJ2-7	TGTGCCAGCAGACTACAGGGAGGGAACGAGCAGTACTTC	CASRLQGGNEQYF
-	once	TRBV18	TRBJ2-6	TGTGCCAGCTCCCAGTCCGCAGGGGCTGGGGCCAACGTCCTGACTTTC	CASSQSAGAGANVLTF
TRBD1	-	TRBV11-2	TRBJ2-5	TGTGCCAGCAGAGATCCGGGACAGCCCCAAGAGACCCAGTACTTC	CASRDPGQPQETQYF
-	-	TRBV7-8	TRBJ2-5	TGTGCCAGCAGCTTAGGCCCCGGGACCAAGGCCGTTGTGACCCAGTACTTC	CASSLGPGTKAVVTQYF
TRBD2	-	TRBV4-3	TRBJ2-7	TGCGCCAGCAGCCAAGCGAAGCGGGGGGGCTTTAACGAGCAGTACTTC	CASSQAKRGGFNEQYF
-	-	TRBV14	TRBJ1-1	TGTGCCAGCAGCCAAAGTCCGGACAGTTGGAACACTGAAGCTTTCTTT	CASSQSPDSWNTEAFF
-	-	TRBV20-1	TRBJ2-1	TGCAGTGCCGGGCGGGATGAGCAGTTCTTC	CSAGRDEQFF
-	-	TRBV18	TRBJ2-7	TGTGCCAGCTCCCCCGTACGGGACAACGAGCAGTACTTC	CASSPVRDNEQYF
-	large	TRBV6-5	TRBJ2-1	TGTGCCAGCAGTTACTCGACGGCATCCCCCAATGAGCAGTTCTTC	CASSYSTASPNEQFF
-	-	TRBV7-9	TRBJ1-4	TGTGCCAGCAGCCCAGCCGGGGGCGGGGGTGAAAAACTGTTTTTT	CASSPAGGGGEKLFF
-	-	TRBV6-5	TRBJ1-3	TGTGCCAGCAAACGGGAAGGGGCCTTAAACACCATATATTTT	CASKREGALNTIYF
-	-	TRBV7-9	TRBJ2-7	TGTGCCAGCAGCCTTGGGACGGTCTCCTACGAGCAGTACTTC	CASSLGTVSYEQYF
-	-	TRBV5-4	TRBJ1-1	TGTGCCAGCAGTTTGAACACTGAAGCTTTCTTT	CASSLNTEAFF
TRBD2	-	TRBV2	TRBJ2-1	TGTGCCAGCGGCCGGTCGGGGGGTGACTACAATGAGCAGTTCTTC	CASGRSGGDYNEQFF
TRBD1	-	TRBV7-2	TRBJ2-1	TGTGCCAGCAGCTTATCAGGGGGAGCTTGGAATGAGCAGTTCTTC	CASSLSGGAWNEQFF
TRBD1	once	TRBV7-3	TRBJ2-6	TGTGCCAGCAGCTTAACCCGGGACAGGGGGCCTGGGGCCAACGTCCTGACTTTC	CASSLTRDRGPGANVLTF
-	-	TRBV7-6	TRBJ2-7	TGTGCCAGCAGCTCGGGGACCCGGAGCTACGAGCAGTACTTC	CASSSGTRSYEQYF
TRBD2	-	TRBV4-2	TRBJ2-5	TGTGCCAGCAGCCAAGGGGCTAGCGGGGGAGGGGAGACCCAGTACTTC	CASSQGASGGGETQYF
-	-	TRBV7-9	TRBJ1-1	TGTGCCAGCAGCTTATCTACAGCCAACACTGAAGCTTTCTTT	CASSLSTANTEAFF
TRBD1	-	TRBV30	TRBJ1-1	TGTGCCTGGAGTCAGGGGGAACACACTGAAGCTTTCTTT	CAWSQGEHTEAFF
-	-	TRBV11-2	TRBJ1-2	TGTGCCAGCAGCTCACAGAACTACTATGGCTACACCTTC	CASSSQNYYGYTF
-	once	TRBV6-5	TRBJ1-1	TGTGCCAGCAGCCCCTTTGGGAATTCGAACACTGAAGCTTTCTTT	CASSPFGNSNTEAFF
-	-	TRBV29-1	TRBJ1-1	TGCAGCGTTGGCGGCAGATTGAACACTGAAGCTTTCTTT	CSVGGRLNTEAFF
-	-	TRBV6-5	TRBJ2-5	TGTGCCAGCAGTTACTCTATTCAAGAGACCCAGTACTTC	CASSYSIQETQYF
-	-	TRBV5-1	TRBJ2-7	TGCGCCAGCAGCTTGACCCACTCGGGATCCGACTTGGAGCAGTACTTC	CASSLTHSGSDLEQYF
-	-	TRBV4-1	TRBJ2-5	TGCGCCAGCAGCCAAGACCCCAGGAACCAAGAGACCCAGTACTTC	CASSQDPRNQETQYF
-	-	TRBV7-2	TRBJ2-6	TGTGCCAGTTCCTACAGGGAAGGGTCTGGGGCCAACGTCCTGACTTTC	CASSYREGSGANVLTF
TRBD1	-	TRBV4-1	TRBJ1-2	TGCGCCAGCAGCCACCCATTTGACAGGGGAGGTAATGGCTACACCTTC	CASSHPFDRGGNGYTF
-	few	TRBV27	TRBJ1-5	TGTGCCAGCAGTTTACGGGAAAATCAGCCCCAGCATTTT	CASSLRENQPQHF
-	-	TRBV9	TRBJ1-2	TGTGCCAACCCGGCGGGGGATGGGTGGGTCTATGGCTACACCTTC	CANPAGDGWVYGYTF
TRBD2	-	TRBV7-9	TRBJ2-7	TGTGCCAGCAGCTTAGGGGCGGGAGGGGGCGAGCAGTACTTC	CASSLGAGGGEQYF
-	-	TRBV7-2	TRBJ1-2	TGTGCCAGCAGCTTAGCGCGTCGGCAGACCTATGGCTACACCTTC	CASSLARRQTYGYTF
-	once	TRBV7-2	TRBJ1-2	TGTGCCAGCAGCTTAGGATCGAGGGGCCCGAACTATGGCTACACCTTC	CASSLGSRGPNYGYTF
-	-	TRBV7-9	TRBJ1-1	TGTGCCAGCAGCCCCCCCCCACTTTCGAACACTGAAGCTTTCTTT	CASSPPPLSNTEAFF
TRBD2	-	TRBV4-2	TRBJ2-1	TGTGCCAGCAGCCAAGATGGGACTAGCGGGAGCGATGAGCAGTTCTTC	CASSQDGTSGSDEQFF
TRBD2	-	TRBV9	TRBJ2-1	TGTGCCAGCAGCGCCAACTGGGGTAGCGGGAGGGCCTACAATGAGCAGTTCTTC	CASSANWGSGRAYNEQFF
TRBD1	-	TRBV6-5	TRBJ1-2	TGTGCCAGCAGTACATTGGGACAGGGCTCCGGCTACACCTTC	CASSTLGQGSGYTF
TRBD1	once	TRBV6-1	TRBJ2-7	TGTGCCATCCGGACAGGGGCCCTCTACGAGCAGTACTTC	CAIRTGALYEQYF
TRBD2	-	TRBV4-3	TRBJ2-5	TGCGCCAGCAGCCAAGATAATCGCCCAGCGGGGCATCAAGAGACCCAGTACTTC	CASSQDNRPAGHQETQYF
-	-	TRBV9	TRBJ1-2	TGTGCCAGCAGCGTTAGTACAGGGCGGGCTAACTATGGCTACACCTTC	CASSVSTGRANYGYTF
TRBD2	-	TRBV19	TRBJ2-2	TGTGCCAGTAGTGGCCTAGCGGGAAGGGACACCGGGGAGCTGTTTTTT	CASSGLAGRDTGELFF
TRBD1	-	TRBV5-8	TRBJ2-5	TGTGCCAGCAGCCTTGGACAGGGGGCGACCCAGTACTTC	CASSLGQGATQYF
TRBD1	-	TRBV5-8	TRBJ1-5	TGTGCCAGCAGGAAGACAGGGGAAGGCAATCAGCCCCAGCATTTT	CASRKTGEGNQPQHF
TRBD2	-	TRBV5-8	TRBJ2-3	TGTGCCAGCAGCTCCTGGGGACTAGCGGGGCTAGATACGCAGTATTTT	CASSSWGLAGLDTQYF
-	-	TRBV5-1	TRBJ2-2	TGCGCCAGCAGCTTCGACGGGGGAGTAAACACCGGGGAGCTGTTTTTT	CASSFDGGVNTGELFF
-	-	TRBV19	TRBJ1-6	TGTGCCAGTAGTATGGGGGCCGGGATCAATTCACCCCTCCACTTT	CASSMGAGINSPLHF
-	-	TRBV7-2	TRBJ1-1	TGTGCCAGCAGCCCCAGGGCGGGGAGGGGGAACACTGAAGCTTTCTTT	CASSPRAGRGNTEAFF
-	few	TRBV5-8	TRBJ1-5	TGTGCCAGCAGCTTGGAAGGGTATCGGAATCAGCCCCAGCATTTT	CASSLEGYRNQPQHF
-	once	TRBV19	TRBJ1-1	TGTGCCAGTACTCTGGGGGGGATCGGGACTGAAGCTTTCTTT	CASTLGGIGTEAFF
-	-	TRBV13	TRBJ2-7	TGTGCCAGCACCCCCGGTTTGGGAGGTGGATACGAGCAGTACTTC	CASTPGLGGGYEQYF
-	-	TRBV29-1	TRBJ2-5	TGCAGCGGCAGGGTTTCCCAAGAGACCCAGTACTTC	CSGRVSQETQYF
TRBD1	-	TRBV19	TRBJ2-3	TGTGCCAGTAGTGCCCGGGACAGGGGGATGCCAGATACGCAGTATTTT	CASSARDRGMPDTQYF
-	-	TRBV27	TRBJ2-1	TGTGCCAGCAGTTTAAGGGGCTACCGCAATGAGCAGTTCTTC	CASSLRGYRNEQFF